The 14 T cell receptor beta chains below come from one sample, sequenced in a study of OX40 agonist ivuxolimab in advanced cancers. The method was immunoSEQ multiplex PCR; TCRdb's version includes in-frame clones alone and lacks a portion of them. The profile shows about 78,000 clones, approximately 84% of them singletons. This specimen consisted of CD4+ or CD8+ T cells sorted from blood, obtained in a trial of the OX40 agonist ivuxolimab. The receptors shown here come from an adult with an advanced solid tumor such as melanoma, head and neck, liver or kidney cancer.

This clone was recorded only once. The CDR3 nucleotides read TGTGCCAGCAGCCGAAGGGGTAGCGGGAGGAGTCTGGAGACCCAGTACTTC. It is translated as CASSRRGSGRSLETQYF. J is TRBJ2-5 and V is TRBV7-6, with 10 bases lining up with TRBD2. This CDR3 has 17 residues. With 5 bases clipped from V and 5 bases from J, the junction kept 14 bases outside the gene matches. Germline-derived CDR1 and CDR2 are SGHVS and FNYEAQ.

This chain joins TRBV19 and TRBJ2-1, with unresolved D. CDR1 is LNHDA and CDR2 is SQIVND in the germline V gene (reference sequence). The CDR3 length is 13 residues. V was shortened by 5 bases and J by 4 bases, with 9 bases between the two germline ends. This CDR3 is CASSQLRYNEQFF. The CDR3, as DNA: TGTGCCAGTAGTCAGTTAAGATACAATGAGCAGTTCTTC.

The gene calls are TRBV27 and TRBJ1-2, with D possibly matching TRBD1 (5 bases). This CDR3 has 15 residues. Germline assignment: CDR1 MNHEY and CDR2 SMNVEV (reference sequence). Trimming pared 7 bases from V and 1 base from J, leaving 16 bases between. The CDR3: CASNPGRQINYGYTF. DNA of the CDR3: TGTGCCAGCAACCCGGGACGGCAGATTAACTATGGCTACACCTTC.

V and J are TRBV28 and TRBJ1-4; D not resolved. The CDR3 consists of 12 residues. Per germline, CDR1 MDHEN and CDR2 SYDVKM. V dropped 5 bases and J dropped 3 bases, with 4 bases sitting between them. CDR3 residues: CASSPPNEKLFF. The CDR3 DNA reads TGTGCCAGCAGTCCGCCTAATGAAAAACTGTTTTTT.

CDR3 nucleotide sequence: TGTGCCAGCAGCTCCAGGACAGGGAGGAATCCCGGGGAGCTGTTTTTT. Translated: CASSSRTGRNPGELFF. This chain uses TRBV5-4 with TRBJ2-2, with TRBD1 matching over 8 bases. The V gene's germline CDR1 is SGHNT and CDR2 YYREEE (reference sequence). The CDR3 has 16 amino acids. The ends lost 3 bases at V and 6 bases at J; junction bases unmatched: 10.

The genes are TRBV5-1 and TRBJ1-4, with 7 bases identical to TRBD1. The V and J ends lost 3 bases and 0 bases, in that order; junction bases with no gene match: 2. The germline CDR1 and CDR2 sequences are SGHRS and YFSETQ. This CDR3 has 15 amino acids. CDR3 in DNA: TGCGCCAGCAGCTGGGGGACAGCAACTAATGAAAAACTGTTTTTT. Translation: CASSWGTATNEKLFF.

CDR3 protein: CASRAGTGGLPLHF. The CDR3 DNA reads TGTGCCAGCAGAGCGGGGACAGGGGGACTTCCCCTCCACTTT. The V gene is TRBV28, the J gene TRBJ1-6, with 11 bases matching TRBD1. CDR3 length: 14 residues. Germline CDR1 MDHEN, CDR2 SYDVKM. The V and J ends lost 6 bases and 13 bases, in that order; junction bases with no gene match: 8.

J is TRBJ1-1 and V is TRBV6-6; a weak D match, TRBD1 (5 bases). The CDR3 has 14 residues. V lost 6 bases to trimming and J lost 2 bases, with 13 bases between them. Germline loops: CDR1 MNHNY, CDR2 SVGAGI (reference sequence). The CDR3 sequence: CASRRRTSNTEAFF. The CDR3 nucleotides read TGTGCCAGCAGAAGACGGACAAGCAACACTGAAGCTTTCTTT.

The V gene is TRBV5-1, the J gene TRBJ1-1, with TRBD1 matching over 7 bases. The germline CDR1 and CDR2 sequences are SGHRS and YFSETQ. The CDR3 runs to 14 residues. With 5 bases clipped from V and 4 bases from J, the junction kept 8 bases outside the gene matches. The CDR3 reads CASSPGQVATEAFF. The CDR3, as DNA: TGCGCCAGCAGTCCCGGACAGGTAGCCACTGAAGCTTTCTTT.

V gene TRBV7-9 combines with J gene TRBJ2-7, with a weak D call TRBD2 (7 bases). V gave up 4 bases and J gave up 3 bases, with 16 bases separating them. There are 15 residues in the CDR3. The germline gives CDR1 SEHNR, CDR2 FQNEAQ (reference sequence). CDR3 DNA sequence: TGTGCCAGCAGCTCGACAAGGGGGGGCTACTACGAGCAGTACTTC. Its protein is CASSSTRGGYYEQYF.

The genes are TRBV6-1 and TRBJ2-5; D not certain. In germline, CDR1 is MNHNS, CDR2 SASEGT. The CDR3 length is 15 residues. With 2 bases removed from V and 5 bases from J, the gap between germline ends came to 15 bases. CDR3 DNA sequence: TGTGCCAGCAGTGAAACCCGCGGCCCCTGGGAGACCCAGTACTTC. This translates into CASSETRGPWETQYF.

V gene TRBV11-3 combines with J gene TRBJ2-5, with TRBD1 identical over 7 bases. CDR3 length equals 13 residues. The V segment lost 5 bases and the J segment 3 bases; nucleotides outside the gene matches: 3. Germline V gene data show CDR1 as SGHNT and CDR2 as YENEEA. The CDR3 spells CASSQGEKETQYF. The CDR3 coding sequence is TGTGCCAGCAGCCAGGGGGAAAAAGAGACCCAGTACTTC.

The CDR3 loop is CASSEIPGQGYEQYV. CDR3 coding DNA: TGTGCCAGCAGTGAAATACCGGGGCAGGGATACGAGCAGTACGTC. The chain joins TRBV2 to TRBJ2-7; D could derive from TRBD1 or TRBD2 (5 bases each). The length of the CDR3 is 15 residues. Trimming removed 2 bases at V and 4 bases at J, with 15 bases between. Germline loops: CDR1 SNHLY, CDR2 FYNNEI.

The chain uses TRBV20-1 and TRBJ2-7; D tentatively reads TRBD1 or TRBD2 (5 bases each). Germline V CDR1 and CDR2: DFQATT, SNEGSKA (reference sequence). CDR3 size: 11 residues. V was trimmed by 3 bases and J by 6 bases, leaving 9 bases between them. The CDR3 coding sequence is TGCAGTGCTAGTCAGGGACCCGAGCAGTACGTC. This encodes CSASQGPEQYV.